This T cell receptor beta chain was captured in a study of T cells in Graves' hyperthyroidism and ophthalmopathy. Broader study findings: A model built on 13 V-J features separated ophthalmopathy from stable hyperthyroidism. Blood held most thyroid clonotypes expanded above 0.001 frequency.

Regions amplified from RNA transcripts were the TCR beta CDR3 regions. The TCR CDR3 first-round RT-PCR relied on the HTBI primer set. From the multiplex PCR reads, TCRdb called clonotypes with MiXCR, one entry per CDR3 protein. Here the sample spans 620,000 or so distinct CDR3 sequences, more than 14% being singletons. Ophthalmopathy in the patients scored at least 3 on Clinical Activity Score and at least 4 on NOSPECS grade, lasting under 3 months. PBMCs were obtained from 10 ml fresh peripheral blood. Concerning this clonotype itself: Its antigen is as yet unknown.

This clonotype originated in a woman between 50 and 59 years old with Graves' ophthalmopathy. The specimen sequenced was blood.

The DNA for the CDR3 is TGTGCCAGCAGAGTTTTTATTGGGTTCCCCTACGAGCAGTACTTC. It translates to CASRVFIGFPYEQYF. The chain joins TRBV27 to TRBJ2-7; D call uncertain. This CDR3 has 15 residues. V shed 6 bases and J shed 2 bases, with 17 bases lying between them. The germline CDR1 and CDR2 sequences are MNHEY and SMNVEV (reference sequence).